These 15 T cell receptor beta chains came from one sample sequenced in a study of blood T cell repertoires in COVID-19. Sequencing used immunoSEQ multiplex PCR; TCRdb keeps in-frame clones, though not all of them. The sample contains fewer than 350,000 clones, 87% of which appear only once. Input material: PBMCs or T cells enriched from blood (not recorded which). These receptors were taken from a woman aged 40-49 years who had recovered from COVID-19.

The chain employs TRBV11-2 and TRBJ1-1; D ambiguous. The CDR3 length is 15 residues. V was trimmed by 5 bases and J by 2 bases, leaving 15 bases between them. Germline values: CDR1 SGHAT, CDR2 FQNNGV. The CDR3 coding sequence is TGTGCCAGCAGCCCCCAGACTATGATAAACACTGAAGCTTTCTTT. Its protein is CASSPQTMINTEAFF.

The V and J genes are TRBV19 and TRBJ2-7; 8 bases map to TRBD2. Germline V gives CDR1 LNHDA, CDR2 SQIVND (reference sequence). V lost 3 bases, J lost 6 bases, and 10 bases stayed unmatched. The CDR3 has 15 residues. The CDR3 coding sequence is TGTGCCAGTAGTATCGCGGGGGGTAGATTTGGCGAGCAGTACTTC. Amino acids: CASSIAGGRFGEQYF. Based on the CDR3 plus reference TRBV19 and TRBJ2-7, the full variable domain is DGGITQSPKYLFRKEGQNVTLSCEQNLNHDAMYWYRQDPGQGLRLIYYSQIVNDFQKGDIAEGYSVSREKKESFPLTVTSAQKNPTAFYLCASSIAGGRFGEQYFGPGTRLTVT.

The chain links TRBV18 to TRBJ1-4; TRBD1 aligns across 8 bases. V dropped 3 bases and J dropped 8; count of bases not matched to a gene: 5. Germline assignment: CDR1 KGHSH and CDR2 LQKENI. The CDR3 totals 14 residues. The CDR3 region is CASSPDRAREKLFF. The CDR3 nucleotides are TGTGCCAGCTCACCGGACAGGGCTCGGGAAAAACTGTTTTTT.

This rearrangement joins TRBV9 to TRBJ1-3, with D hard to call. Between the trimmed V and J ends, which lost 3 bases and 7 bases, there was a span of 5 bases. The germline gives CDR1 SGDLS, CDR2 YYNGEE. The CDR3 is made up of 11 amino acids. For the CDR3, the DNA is TGTGCCAGCAGCGGTCGTAACACCATATATTTT. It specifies CASSGRNTIYF. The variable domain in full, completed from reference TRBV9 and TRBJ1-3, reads DSGVTQTPKHLITATGQRVTLRCSPRSGDLSVYWYQQSLDQGLQFLIQYYNGEERAKGNILERFSAQQFPDLHSELNLSSLELGDSALYFCASSGRNTIYFGEGSWLTVV.

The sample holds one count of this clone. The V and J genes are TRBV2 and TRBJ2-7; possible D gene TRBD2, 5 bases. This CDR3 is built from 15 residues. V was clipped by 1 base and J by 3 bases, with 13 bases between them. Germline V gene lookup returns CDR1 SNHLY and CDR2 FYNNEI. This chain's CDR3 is CASSEVANHLYEQYF. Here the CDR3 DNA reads TGTGCCAGCAGTGAAGTAGCGAACCACCTCTACGAGCAGTACTTC.

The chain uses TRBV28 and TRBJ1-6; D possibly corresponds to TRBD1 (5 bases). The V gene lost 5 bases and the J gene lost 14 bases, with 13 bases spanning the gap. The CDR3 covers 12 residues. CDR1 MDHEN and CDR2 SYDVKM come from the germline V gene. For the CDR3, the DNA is TGTGCCAGCAGTCAACCTGCGGGGGCCCTCCACTTT. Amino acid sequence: CASSQPAGALHF.

The CDR3 DNA is TGTGCCATCAGTGACGAGGGATTGAGCAATCAGCCCCAGCATTTT. Its translation is CAISDEGLSNQPQHF. This chain links TRBV10-3 with TRBJ1-5; unclear D gene. Germline assignment: CDR1 ENHRY and CDR2 SYGVKD. Trimming took 3 bases from V and 1 from J, leaving 10 bases between them. The CDR3 totals 15 residues.

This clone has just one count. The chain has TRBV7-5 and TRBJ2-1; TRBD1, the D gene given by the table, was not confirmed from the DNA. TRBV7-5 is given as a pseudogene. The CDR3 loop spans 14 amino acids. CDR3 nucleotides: TGTGCCAGAAGCCGAGAAGGGGCACACAATGAGCAGTTCTTC. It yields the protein CARSREGAHNEQFF.

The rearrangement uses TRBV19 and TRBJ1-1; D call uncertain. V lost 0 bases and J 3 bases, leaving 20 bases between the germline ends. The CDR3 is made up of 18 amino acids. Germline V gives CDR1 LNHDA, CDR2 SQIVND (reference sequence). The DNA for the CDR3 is TGTGCCAGTAGTATAGATCGAGAGTCAAGGGAGAGAGACACTGAAGCTTTCTTT. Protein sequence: CASSIDRESRERDTEAFF.

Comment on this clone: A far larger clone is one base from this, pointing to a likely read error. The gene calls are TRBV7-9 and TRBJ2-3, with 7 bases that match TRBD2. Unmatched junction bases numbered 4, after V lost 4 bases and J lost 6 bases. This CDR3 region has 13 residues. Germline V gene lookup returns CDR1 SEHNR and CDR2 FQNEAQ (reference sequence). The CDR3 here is CASSSGGRDTQYF. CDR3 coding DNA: TGTGCCAGCAGCTCCGGGGGGAGGGATACGCAGTATTTT.

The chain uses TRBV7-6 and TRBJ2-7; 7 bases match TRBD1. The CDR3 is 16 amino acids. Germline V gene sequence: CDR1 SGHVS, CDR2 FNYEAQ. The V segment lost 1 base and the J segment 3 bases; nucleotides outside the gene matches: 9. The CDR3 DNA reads TGTGCCAGCAGCTTAGAGGTAGGGACAGCCGGCTACGAGCAGTACTTC. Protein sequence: CASSLEVGTAGYEQYF.

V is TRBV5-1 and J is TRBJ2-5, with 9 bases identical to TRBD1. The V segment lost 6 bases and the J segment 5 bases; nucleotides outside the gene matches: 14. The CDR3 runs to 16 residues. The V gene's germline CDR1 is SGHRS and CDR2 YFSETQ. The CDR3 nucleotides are TGCGCCAGCAACGCAGGGGACAGGGATAGAGAGGAGACCCAGTACTTC. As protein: CASNAGDRDREETQYF.

CDR3 in amino acids: CASSPNPGQGASGNTIYF. CDR3 DNA sequence: TGTGCCAGCTCACCAAACCCGGGACAGGGGGCGTCCGGAAACACCATATATTTT. The chain uses TRBV18 and TRBJ1-3; 12 bases line up with TRBD1. The CDR3 sequence is 18 residues long. The V gene's germline CDR1 is KGHSH and CDR2 LQKENI. J gave up 4 bases and V 2 bases, and 9 bases lay outside the gene matches.

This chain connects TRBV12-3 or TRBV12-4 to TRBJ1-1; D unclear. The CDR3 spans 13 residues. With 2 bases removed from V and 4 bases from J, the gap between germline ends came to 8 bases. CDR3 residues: CASSLNTRTEAFF. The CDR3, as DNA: TGTGCCAGCAGTTTAAATACACGCACTGAAGCTTTCTTT.

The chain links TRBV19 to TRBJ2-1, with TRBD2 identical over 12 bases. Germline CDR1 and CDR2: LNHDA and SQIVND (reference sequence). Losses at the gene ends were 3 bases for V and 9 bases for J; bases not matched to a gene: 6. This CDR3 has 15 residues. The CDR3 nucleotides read TGTGCCAGTAGTATGACTAGCGGGAGTATAGGTGAGCAGTTCTTC. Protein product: CASSMTSGSIGEQFF.